These 14 T cell receptor beta chains came from one sample sequenced in a study of CD8+CD57+ T cells in acquired aplastic anemia. Study results and limitations: Lower repertoire diversity than in total CD4+ and CD8+ pools was seen for CD8+CD57+ cells in patients.

Profiles of TCR beta VDJ and CDR3 were generated from a genomic DNA template. From the reads, TCRdb called clonotypes with MiXCR, one entry per CDR3 protein. The profile shows approximately 21,000 distinct CDR3 sequences, roughly 40% of them singletons. Antigen specificity for these receptors is unknown. CD8+CD57+ cell expansion had been shown by flow cytometry in patients chosen for sequencing. The sample taken for sequencing was CD8+CD57+ T cells sorted from PBMCs. Subset: bead-enriched CD8+CD57+ effector memory T cells from SAA patients. The receptors here all came from a human donor with aplastic anemia.

The rearrangement uses TRBV9 and TRBJ1-5; TRBD1 might be the D (5 bases). The CDR3 runs to 14 residues. Looked up from germline, CDR1 is SGDLS and CDR2 is YYNGEE. Trimming pared 4 bases from V and 2 bases from J, leaving 10 bases between. The CDR3 bases are TGTGCCAGCAGCCAGCAACAGGGCAATCAGCCCCAGCATTTT. It codes for CASSQQQGNQPQHF.

Worth noting for this clonotype: At one of its ends the junction is not consistent with the germline gene, which may arise from a read error. In nucleotides, the CDR3 is TGTGCCAACAGCCGGACCGCGGGTAGGGAAGCTTTCTTT. Translated, it gives CANSRTAGREAFF. This chain joins TRBV7-9 and TRBJ1-1, with unresolved D. The length of the CDR3 is 13 residues. CDR1 and CDR2 from the germline V gene are SEHNR and FQNEAQ (reference sequence).

J is TRBJ2-3 and V is TRBV7-8; 16 bases line up with TRBD2. The germline CDR1 and CDR2 sequences are SGHVS and FQNEAQ. Losses at the gene ends were 5 bases for V and 8 bases for J; bases not matched to a gene: 10. This CDR3 has 17 residues. Here the CDR3 reads CASSPGTSGGGRGTQYF. The CDR3 DNA sequence: TGTGCCAGCAGCCCTGGGACTAGCGGGGGGGGTAGAGGTACGCAGTATTTT. The whole variable domain, filled in from reference TRBV7-8 and TRBJ2-3, reads GAGVSQSPRYKVAKRGQDVALRCDPISGHVSLFWYQQALGQGPEFLTYFQNEAQLDKSGLPSDRFFAERPEGSVSTLKIQRTQQEDSAVYLCASSPGTSGGGRGTQYFGPGTRLTVL.

The rearrangement joins TRBV15 to TRBJ2-7; 10 bases are shared with TRBD1. Trimming removed 1 base from V and 4 bases from J; junction bases left unmatched: 7. Per the germline V gene, CDR1 is LNHNV and CDR2 is YYDKDF (reference sequence). CDR3 length equals 16 residues. Here the CDR3 reads CATSRGGQGVTYEQYF. In nucleotides, the CDR3 is TGTGCCACCAGCAGAGGTGGACAGGGGGTGACATACGAGCAGTACTTC. Using reference TRBV15 and TRBJ2-7 for the parts outside the CDR3, the full variable domain is DAMVIQNPRYQVTQFGKPVTLSCSQTLNHNVMYWYQQKSSQAPKLLFHYYDKDFNNEADTPDNFQSRRPNTSFCFLDIRSPGLGDTAMYLCATSRGGQGVTYEQYFGPGTRLTVT.

The chain recombines TRBV9 with TRBJ1-1; D remains unclear. Germline V gene lookup returns CDR1 SGDLS and CDR2 YYNGEE. The V gene lost 2 bases and the J gene lost 0 bases, with 5 bases spanning the gap. The CDR3 has 13 amino acids. DNA of the CDR3: TGTGCCAGCAGCGTGGAGATGAACACTGAAGCTTTCTTT. Its translation is CASSVEMNTEAFF. The full variable domain, its missing parts supplied by reference TRBV9 and TRBJ1-1, is DSGVTQTPKHLITATGQRVTLRCSPRSGDLSVYWYQQSLDQGLQFLIQYYNGEERAKGNILERFSAQQFPDLHSELNLSSLELGDSALYFCASSVEMNTEAFFGQGTRLTVV.

Only a few counts were recorded for this clonotype. The rearrangement links TRBV20-1 to TRBJ1-6; D not resolved. The V end was cut by 1 base, the J end by 3 bases, with 10 bases between. CDR1 is DFQATT and CDR2 is SNEGSKA in the germline V gene (reference sequence). This CDR3 is built from 15 residues. The CDR3 coding sequence is TGCAGTGCTAGAGGCCCAACGCTCTATAATTCACCCCTCCACTTT. It encodes CSARGPTLYNSPLHF.

Concerning this clonotype itself: This may stem from a read error, because a much larger clone lies one nucleotide away. The chain has TRBV10-3 and TRBJ2-1; weak D call: TRBD1 (6 bases). Looked up from germline, CDR1 is ENHRY and CDR2 is SYGVKD. CDR3 length equals 12 residues. Here the CDR3 DNA reads TGTGCCATCAGTGAACAGGGCAATGAGCGGTTCTTC. This translates into CAISEQGNERFF.

The chain links TRBV25-1 to TRBJ2-7; D might be TRBD1 (5 bases). V lost 2 bases to trimming and J lost 12 bases, with 14 bases between them. From germline, CDR1 is MGHDK and CDR2 SYGVNS. This CDR3 has 12 amino acids. The CDR3 DNA follows: TGTGCCAGCAGTGAAGGGTCCAGGGTACGGTACTTC. Its translation is CASSEGSRVRYF.

There are a few counts of this clonotype. This sequence joins TRBV29-1 and TRBJ2-1; TRBD1 might be the D (6 bases). Trimming shortened V by 0 bases and J by 7 bases, and 10 bases separated the two germline ends. In germline, CDR1 is SQVTM, CDR2 ANQGSEA. The CDR3 extends over 13 amino acids. The CDR3 spells CSVEDQGQNEQFF. DNA of the CDR3: TGCAGCGTTGAAGATCAAGGACAGAATGAGCAGTTCTTC.

The V gene is TRBV7-8, the J gene TRBJ1-5; D not certain. Trimming took off 1 base at V and 9 bases at J, with 13 bases between the two ends. This CDR3 is built from 14 residues. Germline V CDR1 and CDR2: SGHVS, FQNEAQ. In DNA form, the CDR3 reads TGTGCCAGCAGCTTAGTGGAAATCACGCGGCCCCAGCATTTT. Protein sequence: CASSLVEITRPQHF.

The gene calls are TRBV7-9 and TRBJ2-1; 14 bases agree with TRBD2. V lost 0 bases, J lost 7 bases, and 2 bases stayed unmatched. CDR3 length: 16 amino acids. Germline V gene sequence: CDR1 SEHNR, CDR2 FQNEAQ (reference sequence). The CDR3 region has the DNA TGTGCCAGCAGCTTAGCCGGGACTAGCGGGAGAAATGAGCAGTTCTTC. The encoded protein is CASSLAGTSGRNEQFF.

The chain joins TRBV6-5 to TRBJ2-7; maybe TRBD2 (6 bases). This CDR3 spans 16 amino acids. V was cut by 2 bases and J by 0 bases, with 14 bases left in between. Germline V gives CDR1 MNHEY, CDR2 SVGAGI. The CDR3 DNA reads TGTGCCAGCAGTTACCGGGAGCCCCGGTACTCCTACGAGCAGTACTTC. Its translation: CASSYREPRYSYEQYF.

The chain combines TRBV3-1 with TRBJ2-6; a weak D match, TRBD1 (5 bases). Trimming removed 6 bases from V and 0 bases from J, with 6 bases in between. This CDR3 is 14 amino acids long. Germline V gene sequence: CDR1 LGHDT, CDR2 YNNKEL (reference sequence). CDR3 region: CASRDNSGANVLTF. DNA for the CDR3: TGTGCCAGCAGGGACAACTCTGGGGCCAACGTCCTGACTTTC.

The V gene is TRBV6-5, the J gene TRBJ2-2, with TRBD2 matching 8 bases. V dropped 2 bases and J dropped 6; count of bases not matched to a gene: 11. The CDR3 spans 17 residues. CDR1 is MNHEY and CDR2 is SVGAGI in the germline V gene. DNA of the CDR3: TGTGCCAGCAGTTACGCGGGCGGGCGGGGGGCGGCCGGGGAGCTGTTTTTT. This translates into CASSYAGGRGAAGELFF.